The table lists the clone carrying this T cell receptor (beta chain) with a few counts. Its specificity is unknown. PCR employed 60 Vbeta and 13 Jbeta primers. Sequencing was performed with immunoSEQ multiplex PCR; in TCRdb, only in-frame clones are kept and a portion is missing. Of approximately 88,000 clones in the sample, 64% were seen once. This specimen comes from a study of cytomegalovirus exposure and HLA in healthy donors. General observations from the study: Data from an earlier analysis indicated that most TCR beta V segments were productive either about 90% or about 30% of the time.

The V gene end was trimmed by 5 bases and the J gene end by 4 bases; junction bases not matched to a gene: 7. Germline values: CDR1 LNHDA, CDR2 SQIVND (reference sequence). CDR3 length: 15 residues. This chain links TRBV19 with TRBJ1-2; 10 positions match TRBD1. The material sequenced was PBMCs. This clonotype was sampled from a man in his sixties in good health and CMV-seronegative. This CDR3 reads CASSQGQGLTYGYTF. The CDR3 DNA reads TGTGCCAGTAGTCAGGGACAGGGGCTTACCTATGGCTACACCTTC.